These 21 T cell receptor beta chains originate from one sample sequenced in a study of long-term antiretroviral therapy in people with HIV (dated 2022 in TCRdb). Sequencing of the TRB variable region was done with the immunoSEQ hsTCRB v3.0 assay at survey level resolution. TCRdb obtained this table from immuneACCESS and retained in-frame rearrangements with V and J assigned. These tables miss some clones; where compared with another copy, unresolved V genes account for less than half of the shortfall, and the remainder is unexplained. In this sample the table shows about 20,000 clones, about 91% of which occur a single time. Together, the top ten hold 7.3% of the sample. The source material was unsorted PBMCs, sampled 4.4 years after starting antiretroviral therapy. The source is a woman aged 50 to 65 with HIV.

The chain links TRBV27 to TRBJ1-2; D may be TRBD1 (6 bases). Germline V gene lookup returns CDR1 MNHEY and CDR2 SMNVEV (reference sequence). The V end was cut by 6 bases, the J end by 1 base, with 12 bases between. The CDR3 covers 14 residues. The CDR3: CASSPMDSNYGYTF. The DNA for the CDR3 is TGTGCCAGCAGCCCCATGGACAGTAACTATGGCTACACCTTC.

This clone was detected only once. The chain has TRBV5-1 and TRBJ2-6; D might be TRBD1 or TRBD2, each matching 5 bases. V was clipped by 4 bases and J by 4 bases, with 15 bases between them. The CDR3 has 16 residues. The germline V gene has CDR1 SGHRS and CDR2 YFSETQ. The CDR3 region is CASSPNGGPGANVLTF. The CDR3 region has the DNA TGCGCCAGCAGCCCAAATGGGGGACCCGGGGCCAACGTCCTGACTTTC.

V is TRBV5-4 and J is TRBJ2-2; D is unresolved. The CDR3 loop spans 16 amino acids. From germline, CDR1 is SGHNT and CDR2 YYREEE (reference sequence). V lost 3 bases and J 1 base, leaving 13 bases between the germline ends. The CDR3 DNA reads TGTGCCAGCAGCTCCGCAACAGAGCGGAACACCGGGGAGCTGTTTTTT. Translation: CASSSATERNTGELFF.

For this clone: A junction end diverges from the germline sequence, so it may reflect a read error. This chain connects TRBV6-6 to TRBJ2-5; D might be TRBD1 (5 bases). The germline CDR1 and CDR2 sequences are MNHNY and SVGAGI (reference sequence). CDR3 length equals 15 residues. The CDR3 DNA reads as TGTGCCAGCAGCTACTCACAGGATTATCAAGAGACCCAGTACTTC. Translating gives CASSYSQDYQETQYF.

The CDR3 sequence is CASSPEEEKKGTGELFF. The CDR3 DNA sequence: TGTGCCAGCAGCCCAGAGGAGGAGAAAAAGGGCACCGGGGAGCTGTTTTTT. The rearrangement links TRBV21-1 to TRBJ2-2; the D segment call TRBD2 is taken from the table without a DNA check. TRBV21-1 represents a pseudogene. The CDR3 length is 17 residues.

The rearrangement joins TRBV4-1 to TRBJ2-7; 8 bases align to TRBD1. V trimming: 0 bases; J trimming: 4 bases; junction bases outside the gene matches: 8. Germline V gene sequence: CDR1 MGHRA, CDR2 YSYEKL. The CDR3 has 16 residues. The CDR3 loop reads CASSQDLGTGAYEQYF. CDR3 in DNA: TGCGCCAGCAGCCAAGATCTGGGGACAGGTGCTTACGAGCAGTACTTC.

This chain joins TRBV2 and TRBJ1-6; D not certain. Germline V gives CDR1 SNHLY, CDR2 FYNNEI. The V end was cut by 7 bases, the J end by 5 bases, with 6 bases between. The CDR3 runs 12 residues. In nucleotides, the CDR3 is TGTGCCAGCAACCTCAATAATTCACCCCTCCACTTT. Protein product: CASNLNNSPLHF.

This chain links TRBV18 with TRBJ2-7; 7 bases agree with TRBD2. There are 14 residues in the CDR3. The ends lost 3 bases at V and 7 bases at J; junction bases unmatched: 9. Germline-derived CDR1 and CDR2 are KGHSH and LQKENI. The chain's CDR3 is CASSPPGLSGEQYF. DNA for the CDR3: TGTGCCAGCTCACCCCCGGGACTATCGGGGGAGCAGTACTTC.

The V call is TRBV4-1, the J call TRBJ2-5; D gene uncertain. The germline V gene encodes CDR1 MGHRA and CDR2 YSYEKL. The CDR3 totals 11 residues. The V end was cut by 7 bases, the J end by 3 bases, with 6 bases between. CDR3: CASTHEETQYF. The DNA for the CDR3 is TGCGCCAGCACCCATGAAGAGACCCAGTACTTC.

The chain has TRBV2 and TRBJ1-5; TRBD1 aligns across 8 bases. V shed 7 bases, J shed 4 bases, and the junction held 3 bases outside the gene matches. Germline CDR1 SNHLY, CDR2 FYNNEI. The CDR3 is 13 residues long. CDR3 amino acids: CASNDRGNQPQHF. CDR3 DNA sequence: TGTGCCAGCAACGACAGGGGTAATCAGCCCCAGCATTTT.

J is TRBJ2-1 and V is TRBV29-1, with TRBD1 matching over 7 bases. This CDR3 is 12 amino acids long. Germline CDR1 SQVTM, CDR2 ANQGSEA. V was pared by 5 bases and J by 4 bases, with 2 bases of the junction left unmatched. The CDR3: CSVYRGYNEQFF. CDR3 nucleotide sequence: TGCAGCGTTTACAGGGGTTACAATGAGCAGTTCTTC.

This chain connects TRBV6-4 to TRBJ2-1; tentative D call: TRBD1 (6 bases). Germline CDR1 reads MRHNA; CDR2 reads SNTAGT. The CDR3 runs 16 residues. V was cut by 2 bases and J by 0 bases, with 11 bases left in between. The DNA for the CDR3 is TGTGCCAGCAGTGACGCGACAGGATCCTCCTACAATGAGCAGTTCTTC. It encodes CASSDATGSSYNEQFF.

The chain combines TRBV15 with TRBJ1-6; possibly TRBD1 for D (6 bases). There are 13 residues in the CDR3. Trimming took off 8 bases at V and 10 bases at J, with 15 bases between the two ends. Germline CDR1 LNHNV, CDR2 YYDKDF (reference sequence). The CDR3 reads CATGQSSESPLHF. In DNA form, the CDR3 reads TGTGCCACCGGACAGTCGTCGGAATCACCCCTCCACTTT.

This chain joins TRBV6-6 and TRBJ2-5; 7 nucleotides line up with TRBD2. The CDR3 length is 14 residues. Per germline, CDR1 MNHNY and CDR2 SVGAGI (reference sequence). The V and J ends lost 6 bases and 5 bases, in that order; junction bases with no gene match: 9. The CDR3 sequence is CASRDREVGETQYF. DNA for the CDR3: TGTGCCAGCAGGGACCGGGAGGTCGGGGAGACCCAGTACTTC.

The CDR3 coding sequence is TGTGCCACCAGCAGAGATGCGGAGACCCAGTACTTC. It codes for CATSRDAETQYF. This chain uses TRBV15 with TRBJ2-5; no clear D. CDR3 length: 12 amino acids. Trimming left V 0 bases short and J 5 bases short, with 4 bases between. Germline V gene lookup returns CDR1 LNHNV and CDR2 YYDKDF (reference sequence).

The gene calls are TRBV6-6 and TRBJ2-1, with D perhaps matching TRBD2 (6 bases). The CDR3 is 11 amino acids. CDR1 and CDR2 from the germline V gene are MNHNY and SVGAGI (reference sequence). V lost 6 bases to trimming and J lost 10 bases, with 10 bases between them. The CDR3 sequence is CASSGGGEQFF. The CDR3 DNA follows: TGTGCCAGCAGCGGGGGAGGCGAGCAGTTCTTC.

J is TRBJ2-1 and V is TRBV29-1, with 7 bases that match TRBD2. V was clipped by 7 bases and J by 7 bases; unmatched bases: 13. The CDR3 has 14 amino acids. Germline CDR1 SQVTM, CDR2 ANQGSEA. This chain's CDR3 is CSARRWGGANEQFF. The CDR3 coding sequence is TGCAGCGCCAGAAGATGGGGAGGGGCAAATGAGCAGTTCTTC.

This clone came up a few times. The rearrangement joins TRBV2 to TRBJ2-7; perhaps D is TRBD1 or TRBD2 (7 bases each). The CDR3 covers 14 residues. V was shortened by 8 bases and J by 5 bases, with 19 bases between the two germline ends. CDR1 is SNHLY and CDR2 is FYNNEI in the germline V gene. CDR3 DNA: TGTGCCAGCGGAGAGGGCAGGGGGAGGGACGAGCAGTACTTC. Protein: CASGEGRGRDEQYF.

V gene TRBV19 combines with J gene TRBJ1-5; D is unresolved. Trimming left V 6 bases short and J 6 bases short, with 18 bases between. Germline assignment: CDR1 LNHDA and CDR2 SQIVND (reference sequence). The CDR3 length is 15 residues. The CDR3 region is CASRSGRIDGQPQHF. The CDR3 DNA reads as TGTGCCAGTAGGTCAGGAAGGATTGACGGTCAGCCCCAGCATTTT. The full variable domain, in which reference TRBV19 and TRBJ1-5 provide the parts outside the CDR3, is DGGITQSPKYLFRKEGQNVTLSCEQNLNHDAMYWYRQDPGQGLRLIYYSQIVNDFQKGDIAEGYSVSREKKESFPLTVTSAQKNPTAFYLCASRSGRIDGQPQHFGDGTRLSIL.

The V and J genes are TRBV5-1 and TRBJ2-7; the D is unclear. Germline-derived CDR1 and CDR2 are SGHRS and YFSETQ. The CDR3 contains 14 residues. V lost 4 bases, J lost 2 bases, and 13 bases lay in between. CDR3 nucleotides: TGCGCCAGCAGCCAAGATTTCGGGCCCTACGAGCAGTACTTC. Translation gives CASSQDFGPYEQYF.

The chain is built from TRBV25-1 and TRBJ2-2; 7 bases match TRBD1. Germline trimming cut 3 bases from V and 5 bases from J; bases unmatched to any gene: 9. This CDR3 is 16 amino acids long. Looked up from germline, CDR1 is MGHDK and CDR2 is SYGVNS. In nucleotides, the CDR3 is TGTGCCAGCAGTGACCATCCGGGACAGAGAACCGGGGAGCTGTTTTTT. It is translated as CASSDHPGQRTGELFF.